In this sample, the clone carrying this T cell receptor (beta chain) turned up a few times. The sample originates from a study of blood T cell repertoires in COVID-19. About the study: Acute-phase and convalescent COVID-19 samples originated in the United States, Italy and Spain. From T cells, B-cell-depleted T cells, or PBMCs came the material, which was cDNA or gDNA.

The CDR3 is 15 amino acids. CDR1 and CDR2 (germline): SGHNT, YYREEE (reference sequence). V shed 3 bases and J shed 2 bases, with 14 bases lying between them. Sequencing was performed with immunoSEQ multiplex PCR; in TCRdb, only in-frame clones are kept and a portion is missing. The table includes 100,000 to 150,000 clones, about 87% detected once. The sequence derives from a woman aged 70-85 years with acute or convalescent COVID-19. Input material: peripheral blood. The chain links TRBV5-4 to TRBJ1-2, with D uncertain. For the CDR3, the DNA is TGTGCCAGCAGCTCACCGGCGGTGTTGAACTATGGCTACACCTTC. Translating gives CASSSPAVLNYGYTF.